Included here is one T cell receptor (beta chain) sequence, with context. This record comes from a study of blood T cell repertoires in COVID-19. Here immunoSEQ multiplex PCR was the method, and the copy in TCRdb shows in-frame clones only, minus some. This table has around 100,000 clones, approximately 90% appearing once. The sample consisted of peripheral blood. This sequence was found in a human donor with active COVID-19. The donor label of this sample is uncertain.

CDR3 residues: CASTMDISSYNEQFF. CDR3 DNA: TGTGCCAGCACCATGGACATCTCCTCCTACAATGAGCAGTTCTTC. V and J are TRBV6-5 and TRBJ2-1, with a weak D call TRBD1 (5 bases). The CDR3 has 15 amino acids. The germline V gene has CDR1 MNHEY and CDR2 SVGAGI. With 7 bases removed from V and 0 bases from J, the gap between germline ends came to 13 bases.